The 19 T cell receptor beta chains below were found in one sample sequenced in a study of OX40 agonist ivuxolimab in advanced cancers. Assay: immunoSEQ multiplex PCR; the TCRdb copy retains only in-frame clones and omits some. Among tens of thousands of clones listed, approximately 92% were seen once. The material was CD4+ or CD8+ T cells sorted from blood, obtained in a trial of the OX40 agonist ivuxolimab. These receptors all come from an adult with an advanced solid tumor such as melanoma, head and neck, liver or kidney cancer.

This clone appeared once. As DNA, the CDR3 is TGCAGCGTCCTCAGATCGGGATACACTGAAGCTTTCTTT. Translated, it gives CSVLRSGYTEAFF. The J gene is TRBJ1-1, the V gene TRBV29-1; D is unclear. Between the trimmed V and J ends, which lost 6 bases and 3 bases, there was a span of 14 bases. This CDR3 is 13 amino acids long. Germline CDR1 SQVTM, CDR2 ANQGSEA.

CDR3 loop: CASSLGGDGTEAFF. CDR3 bases: TGTGCCAGCAGCTTAGGAGGGGACGGCACTGAAGCTTTCTTT. The chain has TRBV5-6 and TRBJ1-1, with TRBD1 as a possible D gene (5 bases). Germline V CDR1 and CDR2: SGHDT, YYEEEE. Trimming left V 2 bases short and J 4 bases short, with 12 bases between. This CDR3 contains 14 residues.

V usage is TRBV28 and J usage is TRBJ2-7; D is unresolved. Germline CDR1 and CDR2: MDHEN and SYDVKM. The CDR3 length is 14 residues. Trimming took 3 bases from V and 3 from J, leaving 12 bases between them. CDR3 region: CASSFFTADYEQYF. CDR3 DNA: TGTGCCAGCAGTTTCTTTACAGCAGACTACGAGCAGTACTTC.

J is TRBJ2-7 and V is TRBV27; the D call may be TRBD1 or TRBD2 (5 bases each). Germline-derived CDR1 and CDR2 are MNHEY and SMNVEV (reference sequence). This CDR3 is 13 amino acids long. V was clipped by 6 bases and J by 4 bases, with 13 bases between them. The CDR3 loop reads CASRPPGRYEQYF. CDR3 coding DNA: TGTGCCAGCAGACCCCCGGGACGTTACGAGCAGTACTTC.

This clone has just a few counts. The chain uses TRBV2 and TRBJ2-3, with 10 positions matching TRBD2. Germline trimming cut 6 bases from V and 2 bases from J; bases unmatched to any gene: 5. CDR3 length equals 15 residues. The V gene's germline CDR1 is SNHLY and CDR2 FYNNEI. The CDR3 DNA sequence: TGTGCCAGCAGCGCACTAGCGGGGATCACAGATACGCAGTATTTT. Translation gives CASSALAGITDTQYF.

The rearrangement uses TRBV28 and TRBJ2-7; D is undetermined. V was shortened by 6 bases and J by 3 bases, with 15 bases between the two germline ends. The CDR3 covers 14 residues. CDR1 MDHEN and CDR2 SYDVKM come from the germline V gene. The CDR3 protein is CASSDRSPFYEQYF. The CDR3 DNA is TGTGCCAGCAGCGACCGCAGTCCCTTCTACGAGCAGTACTTC.

The V gene is TRBV28, the J gene TRBJ2-1, with D possibly called TRBD1 or TRBD2 (5 bases each). Germline CDR1 is MDHEN and CDR2 is SYDVKM. The CDR3 covers 15 residues. Trimming left V 3 bases short and J 5 bases short, with 14 bases between. CDR3 bases: TGTGCCAGCAGTTTTCTGGGGGATCCCCACAATGAGCAGTTCTTC. This codes for CASSFLGDPHNEQFF.

Details on this clone: The identical CDR3 is also encoded by other nucleotide sequences in the sample. The CDR3 DNA reads TGTGCCAGCAGCCCTAGTGAGACTAGCGGATATGAGCAGTACTTC. Residues: CASSPSETSGYEQYF. This sequence joins TRBV7-9 and TRBJ2-7; 9 bases are shared with TRBD2. CDR3 size: 15 residues. CDR1 SEHNR and CDR2 FQNEAQ come from the germline V gene (reference sequence). V trimming: 5 bases; J trimming: 7 bases; junction bases outside the gene matches: 12.

This chain links TRBV19 with TRBJ2-1; 12 bases are shared with TRBD2. Germline loops: CDR1 LNHDA, CDR2 SQIVND (reference sequence). CDR3 length: 15 residues. V was clipped by 5 bases and J by 8 bases; unmatched bases: 7. Written as DNA, the CDR3 is TGTGCCAGTAGTTTCTCGACTAGCGGGAGTTATGAGCAGTTCTTC. Residues: CASSFSTSGSYEQFF.

This chain uses TRBV6-5 with TRBJ1-1; TRBD1 matches 8 bases. Germline lookup yields CDR1 MNHEY and CDR2 SVGAGI. The CDR3 has 14 residues. J gave up 11 bases and V 0 bases, and 8 bases lay outside the gene matches. The CDR3 DNA follows: TGTGCCAGCAGTTACTCGATCAGGGGGCGTATGGCTTTCTTT. It encodes CASSYSIRGRMAFF.

The chain employs TRBV29-1 and TRBJ2-7; D gene ambiguous. The V end lost 0 bases, the J end lost 1 base, and 7 bases lay between the germline ends. This CDR3 region has 13 residues. The germline V gene has CDR1 SQVTM and CDR2 ANQGSEA. This CDR3 reads CSVEDSASYEQYF. CDR3 sequence (DNA): TGCAGCGTTGAAGATTCGGCGTCCTACGAGCAGTACTTC.

The V call is TRBV6-5, the J call TRBJ2-7; D gene unclear. The CDR3 totals 14 residues. Trimming removed 0 bases at V and 3 bases at J, with 9 bases between. Germline loops: CDR1 MNHEY, CDR2 SVGAGI. CDR3 in DNA: TGTGCCAGCAGTTACTCAGGGTCTGGCTACGAGCAGTACTTC. Its translation: CASSYSGSGYEQYF.

This clone appeared once. The chain has TRBV6-6 and TRBJ1-1; possible D gene TRBD1, 5 bases. V gave up 2 bases and J gave up 7 bases, with 11 bases separating them. This CDR3 region has 13 residues. CDR1 and CDR2 from the germline V gene are MNHNY and SVGAGI (reference sequence). CDR3 DNA: TGTGCCAGCAGTTACAGTCCAGGGAATGAAGCTTTCTTT. It is translated as CASSYSPGNEAFF.

This clone was recorded once. The chain has TRBV4-3 and TRBJ1-1; no reliable D call. The CDR3 is made up of 14 amino acids. The V end lost 4 bases, the J end lost 4 bases, and 13 bases lay between the germline ends. Germline V gives CDR1 LGHNA, CDR2 YSLEER. The CDR3 nucleotides are TGCGCCAGCAGCCCTGGCAGGTTCGTCACTGAAGCTTTCTTT. Translation gives CASSPGRFVTEAFF.

The V call is TRBV6-6, the J call TRBJ1-1; TRBD1 matches 7 bases. This CDR3 is 15 amino acids long. Germline V gives CDR1 MNHNY, CDR2 SVGAGI (reference sequence). Trimming removed 2 bases from V and 4 bases from J; junction bases left unmatched: 7. The DNA of the CDR3 is TGTGCCAGCAGTTACCCCTCTACAGGGGCCACTGAAGCTTTCTTT. Residues: CASSYPSTGATEAFF.

The chain uses TRBV28 and TRBJ2-6; 8 positions agree with TRBD1. The ends lost 6 bases at V and 4 bases at J; junction bases unmatched: 5. This CDR3 is built from 15 residues. Germline V gene sequence: CDR1 MDHEN, CDR2 SYDVKM. The CDR3 DNA follows: TGTGCCAGCAGCCCGGACAGGGACGGGGCCAACGTCCTGACTTTC. This translates into CASSPDRDGANVLTF.

The V call is TRBV14, the J call TRBJ2-1, with D unclear. CDR1 and CDR2 (germline): SGHDN, FVKESK. Trimming stripped 0 bases from V and 0 bases from J, with 15 bases between. The CDR3 loop spans 18 amino acids. For the CDR3, the DNA is TGTGCCAGCAGCCAAGATCTGGCGGTCCATAGCTCCTACAATGAGCAGTTCTTC. Translated: CASSQDLAVHSSYNEQFF.

J is TRBJ1-1 and V is TRBV19; TRBD1 might be the D (6 bases). V was pared by 3 bases and J by 5 bases, with 19 bases between. CDR1 is LNHDA, CDR2 SQIVND, per germline (reference sequence). This CDR3 contains 16 residues. The CDR3 DNA reads TGTGCCAGTAGTATGGGTTTCGGGGGGCGTTATACTGAAGCTTTCTTT. Its translation: CASSMGFGGRYTEAFF.

The chain couples TRBV28 to TRBJ2-4, with D perhaps TRBD1 (5 bases). The germline V and J ends were trimmed by 3 bases and 5 bases, with 14 bases remaining between them. The V gene's germline CDR1 is MDHEN and CDR2 SYDVKM. The CDR3 is 15 amino acids. This CDR3 reads CASSFRGISQNIQYF. DNA for the CDR3: TGTGCCAGCAGTTTTAGGGGTATTAGCCAAAACATTCAGTACTTC.